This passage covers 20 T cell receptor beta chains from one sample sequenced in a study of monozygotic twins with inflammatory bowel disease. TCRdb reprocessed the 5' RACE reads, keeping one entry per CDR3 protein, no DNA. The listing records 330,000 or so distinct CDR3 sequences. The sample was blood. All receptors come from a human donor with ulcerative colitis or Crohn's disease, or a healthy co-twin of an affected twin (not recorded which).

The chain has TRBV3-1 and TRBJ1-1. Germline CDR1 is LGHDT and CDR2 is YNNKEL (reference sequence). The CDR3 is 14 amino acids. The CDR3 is CASSQRGMNTEAFF.

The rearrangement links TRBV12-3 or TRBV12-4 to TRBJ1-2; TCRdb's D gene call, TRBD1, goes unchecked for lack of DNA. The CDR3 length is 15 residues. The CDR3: CASSSPGQEVYGYTF.

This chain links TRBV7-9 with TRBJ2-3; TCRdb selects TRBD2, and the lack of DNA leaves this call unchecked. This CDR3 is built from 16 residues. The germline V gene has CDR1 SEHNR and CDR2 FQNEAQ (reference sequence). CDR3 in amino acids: CASSLEGLAPTDTQYF.

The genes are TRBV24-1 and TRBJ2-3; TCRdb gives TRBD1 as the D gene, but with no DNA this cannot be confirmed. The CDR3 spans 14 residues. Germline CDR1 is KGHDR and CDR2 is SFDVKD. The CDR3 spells CATSGQGLTDTQYF.

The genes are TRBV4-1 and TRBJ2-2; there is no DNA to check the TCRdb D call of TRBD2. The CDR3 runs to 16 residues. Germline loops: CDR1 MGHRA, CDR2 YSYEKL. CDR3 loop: CASSQEGERNTGELFF.

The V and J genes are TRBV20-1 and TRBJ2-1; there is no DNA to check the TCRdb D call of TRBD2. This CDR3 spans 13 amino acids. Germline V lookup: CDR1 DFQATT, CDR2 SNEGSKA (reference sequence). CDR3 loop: CSALAEQLNEQFF.

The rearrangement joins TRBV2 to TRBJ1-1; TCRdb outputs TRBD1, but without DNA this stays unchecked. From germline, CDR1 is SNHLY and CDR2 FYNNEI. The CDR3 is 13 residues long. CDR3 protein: CASSGGTGRAAFF.

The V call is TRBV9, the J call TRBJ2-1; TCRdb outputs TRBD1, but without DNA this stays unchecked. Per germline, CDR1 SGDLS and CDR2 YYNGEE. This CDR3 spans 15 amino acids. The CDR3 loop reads CASSVEMGVNNEQFF.

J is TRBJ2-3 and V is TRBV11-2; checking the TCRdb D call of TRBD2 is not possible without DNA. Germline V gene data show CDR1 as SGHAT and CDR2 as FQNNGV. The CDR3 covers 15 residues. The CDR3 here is CASRVSGGDTDTQYF.

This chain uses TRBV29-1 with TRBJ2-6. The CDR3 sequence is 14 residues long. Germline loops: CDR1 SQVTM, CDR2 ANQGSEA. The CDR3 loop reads CSAGHGSGANVLTF.

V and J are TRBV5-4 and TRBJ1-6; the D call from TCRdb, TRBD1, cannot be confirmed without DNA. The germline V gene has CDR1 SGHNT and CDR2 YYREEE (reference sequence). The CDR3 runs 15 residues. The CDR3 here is CASSYDPGWDSPLHF.

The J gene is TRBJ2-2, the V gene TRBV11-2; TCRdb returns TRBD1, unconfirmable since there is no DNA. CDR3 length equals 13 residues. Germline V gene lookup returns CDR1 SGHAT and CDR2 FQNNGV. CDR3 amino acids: CASSVSVLGELFF. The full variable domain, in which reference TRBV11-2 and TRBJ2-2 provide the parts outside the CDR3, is EAGVAQSPRYKIIEKRQSVAFWCNPISGHATLYWYQQILGQGPKLLIQFQNNGVVDDSQLPKDRFSAERLKGVDSTLKIQPAKLEDSAVYLCASSVSVLGELFFGEGSRLTVL.

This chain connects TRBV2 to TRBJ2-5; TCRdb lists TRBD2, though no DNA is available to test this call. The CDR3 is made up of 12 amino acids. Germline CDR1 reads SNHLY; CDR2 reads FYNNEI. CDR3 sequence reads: CASMGDLKTQYF.

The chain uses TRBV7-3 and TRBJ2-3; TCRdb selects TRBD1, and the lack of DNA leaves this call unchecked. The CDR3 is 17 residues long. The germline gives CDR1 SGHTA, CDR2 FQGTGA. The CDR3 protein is CASSQRQGGLKMDTQYF.

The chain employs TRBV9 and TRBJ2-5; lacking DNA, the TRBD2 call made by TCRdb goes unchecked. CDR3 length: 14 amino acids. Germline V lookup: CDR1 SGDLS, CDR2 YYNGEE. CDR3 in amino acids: CASSVDERWGTQYF.

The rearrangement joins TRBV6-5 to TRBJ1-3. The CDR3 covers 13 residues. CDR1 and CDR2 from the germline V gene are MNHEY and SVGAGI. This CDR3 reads CASTILGGNTIYF.

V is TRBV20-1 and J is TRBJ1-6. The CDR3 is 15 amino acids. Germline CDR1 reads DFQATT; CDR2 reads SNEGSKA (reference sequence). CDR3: CSAGPALTTHSPLHF.

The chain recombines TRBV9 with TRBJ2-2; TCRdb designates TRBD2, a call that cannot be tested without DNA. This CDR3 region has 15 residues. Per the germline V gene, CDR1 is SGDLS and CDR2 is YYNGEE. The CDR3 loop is CASSVVERGSGELFF.

CDR3 sequence: CSAPYLGRLLDTQYF. J is TRBJ2-3 and V is TRBV20-1. The CDR3 is 15 residues long. The V gene's germline CDR1 is DFQATT and CDR2 SNEGSKA (reference sequence).

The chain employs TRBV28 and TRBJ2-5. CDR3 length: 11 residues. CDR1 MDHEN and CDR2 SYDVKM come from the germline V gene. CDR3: CASSSLETQYF.